Listed here is a single T cell receptor (beta chain). Its antigen is still unknown. This entry comes from a study of cytomegalovirus exposure and HLA in healthy donors. Regarding the study as a whole: V- and J-gene trimming in TCR beta was tied to a missense DCLRE1C variant by an analysis performed later. Later work associated 17,000 or so TCR beta sequences with HLA alleles at 0.05 false discovery rate. In a later analysis, the majority of CMV-associated beta chains seemingly showed HLA restriction.

Germline values: CDR1 SGHTA, CDR2 FQGNSA. This CDR3 contains 14 residues. J was trimmed by 3 bases and V by 1 base; bases with no gene match: 2. PCR used 60 Vbeta primers and 13 Jbeta primers. Clones were sequenced by immunoSEQ multiplex PCR, and TCRdb holds only the in-frame ones, with some missing. Among under 200,000 clones listed, around 78% were seen once. The sample consisted of PBMCs. This chain uses TRBV7-2 with TRBJ2-7; 8 bases are shared with TRBD2. The TCR was taken from a woman in her forties or fifties in good health and CMV-seropositive. Here the CDR3 DNA reads TGTGCCAGCAGCTTAGTAAGCGGGAGCTACGAGCAGTACTTC. It specifies CASSLVSGSYEQYF. Drawing the rest from reference TRBV7-2 and TRBJ2-7, the complete variable domain is GAGVSQSPSNKVTEKGKDVELRCDPISGHTALYWYRQSLGQGLEFLIYFQGNSAPDKSGLPSDRFSAERTGGSVSTLTIQRTQQEDSAVYLCASSLVSGSYEQYFGPGTRLTVT.